The entry below gives a single T cell receptor (beta chain) sequence along with its context. This record belongs to a study of blood T cell repertoires in COVID-19. As for the study in general: From the United States, Italy and Spain came samples of acute and convalescent COVID-19. The analysed material was cDNA or gDNA that came from T cells, B-cell-depleted T cells, or PBMCs.

Germline CDR1 and CDR2: MNHEY and SMNVEV (reference sequence). V lost 7 bases and J lost 5; bases outside the gene matches: 7. This CDR3 is built from 13 residues. Original processing methods: Nucleated cell counts were estimated from reference gene primer amplification. Libraries were prepared by immunoSEQ multiplex PCR; TCRdb keeps only in-frame clonotypes and omits some of them. D and trimming come from the DNA, and the V and J calls and clone size come from that table. The sample holds 250,000 to 350,000 clones, around 90% seen once. The specimen was peripheral blood. This TCR derives from a man aged 18-30 years with active or convalescent COVID-19. The chain employs TRBV27 and TRBJ2-5, with 7 bases aligning to TRBD2. The DNA for the CDR3 is TGTGCCAGCAAAGTTTTGGGGGGGGAGACCCAGTACTTC. This encodes CASKVLGGETQYF.